The 26 T cell receptor beta chains given below trace back to one sample, sequenced in a study of blood T cell repertoires in COVID-19. The data were produced by immunoSEQ multiplex PCR, yet TCRdb's version contains in-frame clones alone and is incomplete. The sample includes some 150,000 clones, roughly 80% of them seen just once. Sequenced: PBMCs or T cells enriched from blood (not recorded which). All receptors come from a man in his forties or fifties who had recovered from COVID-19.

CDR3 DNA: TGTGCCAGCAGCCCGGACGGGGTAGTCTTAACTGAAGCTTTCTTT. As protein: CASSPDGVVLTEAFF. The genes are TRBV27 and TRBJ1-1; D is unclear. The germline V gene has CDR1 MNHEY and CDR2 SMNVEV (reference sequence). This CDR3 region has 15 residues. Trimming pared 6 bases from V and 5 bases from J, leaving 19 bases between.

This sequence joins TRBV30 and TRBJ1-1; D not certain. V shed 7 bases and J shed 5 bases, with 8 bases lying between them. CDR1 and CDR2 from the germline V gene are GTSNPN and SVGIG (reference sequence). This CDR3 spans 10 amino acids. The CDR3: CASGGTEAFF. The DNA for the CDR3 is TGTGCCTCCGGAGGGACTGAAGCTTTCTTT.

Worth noting for this clone: Other DNA sequences within the sample encode an identical CDR3. The rearrangement links TRBV7-3 to TRBJ1-1, with D perhaps matching TRBD1 (5 bases). Germline V gives CDR1 SGHTA, CDR2 FQGTGA. This CDR3 has 13 residues. V gave up 3 bases and J gave up 1 base, with 6 bases separating them. CDR3 sequence reads: CASSFTGNTEAFF. The DNA for the CDR3 is TGTGCCAGCAGCTTTACAGGGAACACTGAAGCTTTCTTT.

On this clone itself: The sample has other DNA sequences that encode this CDR3 too. The rearrangement links TRBV5-1 to TRBJ1-6; 7 bases align to TRBD1. Germline CDR1 SGHRS, CDR2 YFSETQ. There are 14 residues in the CDR3. V shed 2 bases and J 5 bases; nucleotides not matched to a gene: 1. As DNA, the CDR3 is TGCGCCAGCAGCTTAGGACAGGATAATTCACCCCTCCACTTT. Its translation is CASSLGQDNSPLHF.

This clone was counted a single time. The rearrangement uses TRBV2 and TRBJ2-2; a weak D match, TRBD2 (6 bases). Trimming took off 3 bases at V and 2 bases at J, with 10 bases between the two ends. CDR1 and CDR2 (germline): SNHLY, FYNNEI. The CDR3 extends over 15 amino acids. This chain's CDR3 is CASSDRDSNTGELFF. CDR3 in DNA: TGTGCCAGCAGTGACCGGGACTCCAACACCGGGGAGCTGTTTTTT.

The chain recombines TRBV19 with TRBJ1-1; weak D call: TRBD1 (5 bases). V dropped 1 base and J dropped 6 bases, with 18 bases sitting between them. There are 16 residues in the CDR3. The V gene's germline CDR1 is LNHDA and CDR2 SQIVND (reference sequence). The DNA for the CDR3 is TGTGCCAGTAGTATAGCCCGGATGAGCAGGGCCCCTGAAGCTTTCTTT. Protein sequence: CASSIARMSRAPEAFF. The full variable domain, completed using reference TRBV19 and TRBJ1-1, is DGGITQSPKYLFRKEGQNVTLSCEQNLNHDAMYWYRQDPGQGLRLIYYSQIVNDFQKGDIAEGYSVSREKKESFPLTVTSAQKNPTAFYLCASSIARMSRAPEAFFGQGTRLTVV.

The rearrangement joins TRBV7-4 to TRBJ1-5; D ambiguous. The CDR3 sequence is 14 residues long. Germline CDR1 reads SGHVT; CDR2 reads SQSDAQ. V dropped 7 bases and J dropped 5 bases, with 15 bases sitting between them. As DNA, the CDR3 is TGTGCCAGCACCGAACCGGGGTTGCATCAGCCCCAGCATTTT. Translated: CASTEPGLHQPQHF.

CDR3 nucleotides: TGCGCCAGCAGCCAAGATGCTGGGACAGCGCAAACCTACGAGCAGTACTTC. The encoded protein is CASSQDAGTAQTYEQYF. V gene TRBV4-3 combines with J gene TRBJ2-7; 7 bases fit TRBD1. The CDR3 covers 17 residues. The germline gives CDR1 LGHNA, CDR2 YSLEER. J was trimmed by 2 bases and V by 0 bases; bases with no gene match: 10.

This clone was seen only once. The CDR3 protein is CASSDRGNEQYF. The CDR3 region has the DNA TGTGCCAGCAGTGACAGGGGGAACGAGCAGTACTTC. The chain recombines TRBV28 with TRBJ2-7, with 9 bases identical to TRBD1. The CDR3 loop spans 12 amino acids. Per the germline V gene, CDR1 is MDHEN and CDR2 is SYDVKM. Germline trimming cut 5 bases from V and 5 bases from J; bases unmatched to any gene: 1.

This chain connects TRBV6-2 or TRBV6-3 to TRBJ1-1; 7 nucleotides match TRBD1. Germline trimming cut 0 bases from V and 4 bases from J; bases unmatched to any gene: 8. This CDR3 is built from 16 residues. Germline assignment: CDR1 MNHEY and CDR2 SVGEGT. The DNA for the CDR3 is TGTGCCAGCAGTTACTCTCCCTTGACAGGGCGCACTGAAGCTTTCTTT. This encodes CASSYSPLTGRTEAFF.

The chain is built from TRBV19 and TRBJ1-1, with D unclear. Germline V gene sequence: CDR1 LNHDA, CDR2 SQIVND (reference sequence). This CDR3 contains 13 residues. The ends were cut back, 4 bases at V and 2 bases at J, with 8 bases in the middle. DNA of the CDR3: TGTGCCAGTAGTACGCAGATAAACACTGAAGCTTTCTTT. Its protein is CASSTQINTEAFF.

The V gene is TRBV27, the J gene TRBJ2-7; possible D gene TRBD2, 7 bases. The CDR3 totals 14 residues. The germline V gene encodes CDR1 MNHEY and CDR2 SMNVEV (reference sequence). V dropped 5 bases and J dropped 4 bases, with 15 bases sitting between them. The CDR3 loop reads CASSPSGGGYEQYF. For the CDR3, the DNA is TGTGCCAGCAGTCCCTCGGGGGGCGGGTACGAGCAGTACTTC.

This clone was found once. The rearrangement joins TRBV18 to TRBJ1-5, with 9 bases fitting TRBD1. There are 14 residues in the CDR3. V lost 6 bases and J lost 7; bases outside the gene matches: 7. Germline CDR1 KGHSH, CDR2 LQKENI. The CDR3 bases are TGTGCCAGCTCCCTCGGGACAGGGAGCCAGCCCCAGCATTTT. It specifies CASSLGTGSQPQHF. The whole variable domain, filled in from reference TRBV18 and TRBJ1-5, reads NAGVMQNPRHLVRRRGQEARLRCSPMKGHSHVYWYRQLPEEGLKFMVYLQKENIIDESGMPKERFSAEFPKEGPSILRIQQVVRGDSAAYFCASSLGTGSQPQHFGDGTRLSIL.

V is TRBV6-5 and J is TRBJ1-5; D gene uncertain. The CDR3 is 14 residues long. CDR1 MNHEY and CDR2 SVGAGI come from the germline V gene. This CDR3 reads CSASSGEVGQPQHF. Written as DNA, the CDR3 is TGTTCAGCGAGTTCCGGGGAAGTCGGTCAGCCCCAGCATTTT.

This clone was seen only once. The chain uses TRBV14 and TRBJ1-2, with D tentatively TRBD1 (5 bases). The ends were cut back, 1 base at V and 1 base at J, with 13 bases in the middle. This CDR3 is built from 16 residues. Germline values: CDR1 SGHDN, CDR2 FVKESK. The DNA for the CDR3 is TGTGCCAGCAGCCAAGGGCCGGGACTGATTAACTATGGCTACACCTTC. This codes for CASSQGPGLINYGYTF.

The chain employs TRBV29-1 and TRBJ2-7; TRBD2 matches 9 bases. The germline CDR1 and CDR2 sequences are SQVTM and ANQGSEA. With 1 base clipped from V and 0 bases from J, the junction kept 4 bases outside the gene matches. This CDR3 has 15 amino acids. CDR3 sequence reads: CSVEGASGDSYEQYF. DNA of the CDR3: TGCAGCGTTGAAGGGGCTAGCGGGGACTCCTACGAGCAGTACTTC.

In nucleotides, the CDR3 is TGTGCCAGCAGTTCTCAACGGGAGATGTTGACTGAAGCTTTCTTT. Translating it yields CASSSQREMLTEAFF. The chain has TRBV7-8 and TRBJ1-1; D is unclear. The CDR3 extends over 15 amino acids. V was pared by 6 bases and J by 5 bases, with 19 bases between. The germline CDR1 and CDR2 sequences are SGHVS and FQNEAQ. The full variable domain, completed using reference TRBV7-8 and TRBJ1-1, is GAGVSQSPRYKVAKRGQDVALRCDPISGHVSLFWYQQALGQGPEFLTYFQNEAQLDKSGLPSDRFFAERPEGSVSTLKIQRTQQEDSAVYLCASSSQREMLTEAFFGQGTRLTVV.

This chain links TRBV28 with TRBJ2-7, with D possibly TRBD2 on 7 matching bases. Trimming took 5 bases from V and 3 from J, leaving 17 bases between them. CDR3 length equals 15 residues. Germline V gene data show CDR1 as MDHEN and CDR2 as SYDVKM. CDR3 region: CASSAPRGGNYEQYF. The CDR3 coding sequence is TGTGCCAGCAGTGCCCCGAGGGGGGGTAACTACGAGCAGTACTTC.

The chain uses TRBV2 and TRBJ1-2; no clear D gene. Trimming took off 11 bases at V and 8 bases at J, with 9 bases between the two ends. This CDR3 is 9 amino acids long. Germline V lookup: CDR1 SNHLY, CDR2 FYNNEI. As DNA, the CDR3 is TGTGCCCTCGGGGTAGGCTACACCTTC. This translates into CALGVGYTF.

The gene calls are TRBV11-3 and TRBJ2-2; 13 bases align to TRBD2. Unmatched junction bases numbered 3, after V lost 8 bases and J lost 6 bases. Germline assignment: CDR1 SGHNT and CDR2 YENEEA. This CDR3 has 14 residues. CDR3 in DNA: TGTGCCAGCTCTACTAGCGGGGGGGCCGGGGAGCTGTTTTTT. Translating it yields CASSTSGGAGELFF.

The chain carries TRBV3-1 (or the pseudogene TRBV3-2) and TRBJ2-3, with D possibly being TRBD2 (6 bases). Germline V CDR1 and CDR2: LGHDT, YNNKEL (reference sequence). The CDR3 runs 18 residues. Between the trimmed V and J ends, which lost 1 base and 3 bases, there was a span of 20 bases. The CDR3 loop reads CASSQAEDQLRGTDTQYF. The CDR3, as DNA: TGTGCCAGCAGCCAAGCCGAAGATCAGCTCCGGGGGACAGATACGCAGTATTTT.

The CDR3 DNA follows: TGTGCCAGCAGCGTTGACAGGGGACGGCCTAATGAAAAACTGTTTTTT. Translating gives CASSVDRGRPNEKLFF. The chain employs TRBV5-4 and TRBJ1-4, with 8 bases lining up with TRBD1. The trim removed 4 bases at V and 3 bases at J, leaving 8 bases unmatched. Germline V lookup: CDR1 SGHNT, CDR2 YYREEE (reference sequence). The CDR3 has 16 amino acids.

This chain links TRBV11-3 with TRBJ2-7; a possible D gene is TRBD2 (5 bases). Germline-derived CDR1 and CDR2 are SGHNT and YENEEA. There are 15 residues in the CDR3. Trimming took off 1 base at V and 2 bases at J, with 12 bases between the two ends. CDR3 sequence (DNA): TGTGCCAGCAGCTTAGGTCCGGGGATTCCCTACGAGCAGTACTTC. Translated, it gives CASSLGPGIPYEQYF.

The V call is TRBV5-1, the J call TRBJ2-7; D possibly corresponds to TRBD2 (7 bases). The CDR3 extends over 15 amino acids. The germline V gene encodes CDR1 SGHRS and CDR2 YFSETQ. With 0 bases removed from V and 7 bases from J, the gap between germline ends came to 17 bases. DNA for the CDR3: TGCGCCAGCAGCTTGGGGACGGGGGGCCCCTTAGAGCAGTACTTC. Its protein is CASSLGTGGPLEQYF. Full variable domain (missing parts from reference TRBV5-1 and TRBJ2-7): KAGVTQTPRYLIKTRGQQVTLSCSPISGHRSVSWYQQTPGQGLQFLFEYFSETQRNKGNFPGRFSGRQFSNSRSEMNVSTLELGDSALYLCASSLGTGGPLEQYFGPGTRLTVT.

The chain is built from TRBV20-1 and TRBJ1-2; 9 bases agree with TRBD1. This CDR3 has 11 residues. V was clipped by 2 bases and J by 12 bases; unmatched bases: 4. Germline CDR1 and CDR2: DFQATT and SNEGSKA (reference sequence). This chain's CDR3 is CSARIGTGHTF. Here the CDR3 DNA reads TGCAGTGCTAGAATAGGGACAGGGCACACCTTC.

V and J are TRBV6-2 or TRBV6-3 and TRBJ2-7, with 11 bases aligning to TRBD1. V lost 2 bases, J lost 3 bases, and 9 bases stayed unmatched. The CDR3 totals 17 residues. Germline V gene data show CDR1 as MNHEY and CDR2 as SVGEGT. DNA of the CDR3: TGTGCCAGCAGTTACACCCGGACAGGGGGCCTCGTCTACGAGCAGTACTTC. Encoded protein: CASSYTRTGGLVYEQYF.